Below, 6 T cell receptor beta chains from the same sample are listed, as sequenced in a study of CD8 T cells in ankylosing spondylitis. Overall study findings and caveats: Made up of eight or nine highly homologous variants, a TCR beta motif appeared characteristic of ankylosing spondylitis blood.

TCRdb independently ran MiXCR on the 5' RACE reads; one entry per CDR3 protein. This table has over 700,000 distinct CDR3 sequences, 15% to 20% appearing once. Antigen specificity for these receptors is unknown. Material: blood, either unsorted or a sorted T cell fraction (not recorded which). The receptor source for this set is a male donor with ankylosing spondylitis.

This chain joins TRBV20-1 and TRBJ2-5, with D possibly matching TRBD2 (5 bases). The V and J ends lost 2 bases and 10 bases respectively, with 8 bases between them. Germline V gene data show CDR1 as DFQATT and CDR2 as SNEGSKA (reference sequence). This CDR3 comprises 10 residues. CDR3 residues: CSARKADQYF. The CDR3, as DNA: TGCAGTGCTAGAAAAGCGGACCAGTACTTC.

This clonotype has more than one count but fewer than ten. The J gene is TRBJ1-2, the V gene TRBV4-3; D call uncertain. The CDR3 has 16 residues. The germline V gene encodes CDR1 LGHNA and CDR2 YSLEER. V was shortened by 3 bases and J by 1 base, with 15 bases between the two germline ends. The CDR3 bases are TGCGCCAGCAGCCATCAATCCACGTTGAGTAACTATGGCTACACCTTC. Its translation: CASSHQSTLSNYGYTF.

This clonotype was seen only a few times. This sequence joins TRBV7-9 and TRBJ2-1, with TRBD2 matching 12 bases. After removal of 4 bases from V and 8 bases from J, the junction contained 9 bases not matched to a gene. CDR3 length: 16 amino acids. CDR1 and CDR2 from the germline V gene are SEHNR and FQNEAQ (reference sequence). In DNA form, the CDR3 reads TGTGCCAGCAGCTGGCTGACTAGCGGGAGATTGTATGAGCAGTTCTTC. Translation: CASSWLTSGRLYEQFF.

The V gene is TRBV7-8, the J gene TRBJ2-7; the D gene is possibly TRBD2 (6 bases). Germline CDR1 SGHVS, CDR2 FQNEAQ. V dropped 11 bases and J dropped 0 bases, with 17 bases sitting between them. There are 14 residues in the CDR3. The CDR3 nucleotides read TGTGCCTCAGGGCCCCCGGGGGTCTCCTACGAGCAGTACTTC. It is translated as CASGPPGVSYEQYF.

This clonotype was observed a handful of times. This rearrangement joins TRBV7-9 to TRBJ2-1, with TRBD2 identical over 11 bases. Germline CDR1 reads SEHNR; CDR2 reads FQNEAQ (reference sequence). V lost 2 bases to trimming and J lost 4 bases; unmatched junction nucleotides: 4. The CDR3 runs 16 residues. This chain's CDR3 is CASSLLTSGVYNEQFF. As DNA, the CDR3 is TGTGCCAGCAGCTTATTGACTAGCGGGGTATACAATGAGCAGTTCTTC.

This clonotype was recorded many times. One junction end does not reproduce the germline sequence, and a read error may be involved. The V gene is TRBV7-2, the J gene TRBJ2-7, with D uncertain. The CDR3 runs 12 residues. From germline, CDR1 is SGHTA and CDR2 FQGNSA. This CDR3 reads CASSFDSYEQYF. Written as DNA, the CDR3 is TGCGCCAGCAGCTTTGACTCCTACGAGCAGTACTTC.